The next 9 T cell receptor beta chains were all read from a single sample in a study of early stage breast cancer tumors. Clones were read by immunoSEQ multiplex PCR, and TCRdb kept only the in-frame ones, dropping some. Of approximately 33,000 clones in the sample, 70% to 75% were seen once. Sample: blood. These receptors came from a middle-aged person with breast cancer.

This chain joins TRBV9 and TRBJ1-3, with TRBD1 matching 8 bases. V trimming: 3 bases; J trimming: 4 bases; junction bases outside the gene matches: 3. The germline CDR1 and CDR2 sequences are SGDLS and YYNGEE. This CDR3 has 14 amino acids. CDR3 loop: CASSAGGKGNTIYF. As DNA, the CDR3 is TGTGCCAGCAGCGCAGGGGGCAAAGGAAACACCATATATTTT. The whole variable domain, remainder taken from reference TRBV9 and TRBJ1-3, is DSGVTQTPKHLITATGQRVTLRCSPRSGDLSVYWYQQSLDQGLQFLIQYYNGEERAKGNILERFSAQQFPDLHSELNLSSLELGDSALYFCASSAGGKGNTIYFGEGSWLTVV.

V and J are TRBV5-6 and TRBJ2-1; TRBD2 aligns across 11 bases. Germline CDR1 is SGHDT and CDR2 is YYEEEE. V gave up 1 base and J gave up 7 bases; unmatched junction bases: 4. This CDR3 region has 15 residues. The CDR3 sequence is CASSLTSGGDNEQFF. The CDR3 coding sequence is TGTGCCAGCAGCTTGACTAGCGGGGGAGATAATGAGCAGTTCTTC. The full variable domain, in which reference TRBV5-6 and TRBJ2-1 provide the parts outside the CDR3, is DAGVTQSPTHLIKTRGQQVTLRCSPKSGHDTVSWYQQALGQGPQFIFQYYEEEERQRGNFPDRFSGHQFPNYSSELNVNALLLGDSALYLCASSLTSGGDNEQFFGPGTRLTVL.

V and J are TRBV9 and TRBJ2-7; TRBD1 agrees at 7 bases. Per germline, CDR1 SGDLS and CDR2 YYNGEE. The trim removed 0 bases at V and 6 bases at J, leaving 6 bases unmatched. This CDR3 region has 14 residues. CDR3 in DNA: TGTGCCAGCAGCGTAGAGGCAGGGGGTAGCGAGCAGTACTTC. This encodes CASSVEAGGSEQYF.

The chain couples TRBV15 to TRBJ2-5; TRBD1 is a possible D gene (6 bases). In germline, CDR1 is LNHNV, CDR2 YYDKDF (reference sequence). The CDR3 is made up of 15 amino acids. The germline V and J ends were trimmed by 0 bases and 2 bases, with 10 bases remaining between them. The chain's CDR3 is CATSRDPGQQETQYF. The CDR3, as DNA: TGTGCCACCAGCAGAGATCCCGGACAGCAAGAGACCCAGTACTTC.

This clone was picked up one time. The genes are TRBV11-2 and TRBJ2-3; D perhaps matches TRBD1 (8 bases). CDR3 length equals 15 residues. Trimming cost V 4 bases and J 2 bases, with 13 bases left between them. Germline CDR1 SGHAT, CDR2 FQNNGV. CDR3 protein: CASSSTGDYTDTQYF. The CDR3 coding sequence is TGTGCCAGCAGCTCGACAGGGGACTACACAGATACGCAGTATTTT.

V and J are TRBV30 and TRBJ1-1; D call uncertain. The CDR3 has 14 amino acids. V gave up 6 bases and J gave up 3 bases, with 17 bases separating them. CDR1 and CDR2 from the germline V gene are GTSNPN and SVGIG (reference sequence). CDR3 nucleotide sequence: TGTGCCTGCACCGGGCCCCCGCGTTACACTGAAGCTTTCTTT. Protein product: CACTGPPRYTEAFF.

The genes are TRBV30 and TRBJ2-1; 12 positions match TRBD2. CDR3 length: 14 amino acids. Germline lookup yields CDR1 GTSNPN and CDR2 SVGIG (reference sequence). V lost 2 bases to trimming and J lost 7 bases; unmatched junction nucleotides: 3. The chain's CDR3 is CAWSLTSGRNEQFF. The CDR3 nucleotides are TGTGCCTGGAGTTTGACTAGCGGGAGAAATGAGCAGTTCTTC.

V usage is TRBV7-8 and J usage is TRBJ1-2, with 11 bases that match TRBD1. Unmatched junction bases numbered 12, after V lost 3 bases and J lost 0 bases. This CDR3 has 19 residues. Per the germline V gene, CDR1 is SGHVS and CDR2 is FQNEAQ. This chain's CDR3 is CASSFKPGQGGATNYGYTF. Here the CDR3 DNA reads TGTGCCAGCAGCTTCAAACCGGGACAGGGGGGGGCTACTAACTATGGCTACACCTTC.

This clone was counted between two and nine times. V is TRBV19 and J is TRBJ2-1, with TRBD2 identical over 9 bases. V shed 8 bases and J 9 bases; nucleotides not matched to a gene: 8. CDR3 length equals 13 residues. The germline gives CDR1 LNHDA, CDR2 SQIVND (reference sequence). The CDR3 nucleotides read TGTGCCAGTGGTGCTAGCGGGAAGAGTGAGCAGTTCTTC. Translating it yields CASGASGKSEQFF.